Following are 11 T cell receptor beta chains from one sample sequenced in a study of regulatory T cells in long-lasting Graves disease. Sample time point: newly diagnosed GD, antithyroid drugs for less than 3 months. Construction of the TCR library relied on RNA isolated from PBMCs. Building of the TCR beta libraries involved iRepertoire HTBI primers and Arm-PCR of CDR3 regions. TCRdb independently ran MiXCR on the multiplex PCR reads; one entry per CDR3 protein. The data contain roughly 560,000 distinct CDR3 sequences, 12% of them singletons. The sample also formed part of further work on T cells in Graves' hyperthyroidism and ophthalmopathy.

This material consisted of peripheral blood mononuclear cells (PBMCs), taken at new diagnosis, from a patient treated with antithyroid drugs. Receptor source: a woman younger than 45 with Graves disease.

This clonotype was seen ten or more times. The chain couples TRBV6-2 or TRBV6-3 to TRBJ1-2, with D hard to call. CDR1 MNHEY and CDR2 SVGEGT come from the germline V gene. V was pared by 7 bases and J by 5 bases, with 11 bases between. The CDR3 is 12 residues long. CDR3 region: CASTDTVYGYTF. CDR3 nucleotide sequence: TGTGCCAGCACCGACACGGTTTATGGCTACACCTTC.

This clonotype came up many times. The V gene is TRBV6-1, the J gene TRBJ2-7; D possibly corresponds to TRBD1 (6 bases). The CDR3 is made up of 13 amino acids. The germline CDR1 and CDR2 sequences are MNHNS and SASEGT. Trimming stripped 6 bases from V and 5 bases from J, with 14 bases between. CDR3: CASRRTGYNEQYF. For the CDR3, the DNA is TGTGCCAGCAGAAGAACAGGGTATAACGAGCAGTACTTC.

This clonotype showed up many times. The chain carries TRBV20-1 and TRBJ2-3, with 9 bases aligning to TRBD2. The V segment lost 5 bases and the J segment 1 base; nucleotides outside the gene matches: 1. The CDR3 has 13 amino acids. Germline CDR1 DFQATT, CDR2 SNEGSKA (reference sequence). The CDR3: CSARTSGTDTQYF. The CDR3 DNA sequence: TGCAGTGCTCGGACTAGCGGCACAGATACGCAGTATTTT.

The rearrangement uses TRBV25-1 and TRBJ2-3; weak D call: TRBD2 (6 bases). Looked up from germline, CDR1 is MGHDK and CDR2 is SYGVNS. V lost 1 base, J lost 3 bases, and 11 bases lay in between. The CDR3 runs 15 residues. The CDR3 sequence: CASSELGGVTDTQYF. The CDR3 DNA sequence: TGTGCCAGCAGTGAATTAGGCGGGGTGACAGATACGCAGTATTTT.

The V call is TRBV10-3, the J call TRBJ2-2; possible D gene TRBD1, 5 bases. Deletions cut 10 bases from V and 3 bases from J, with 15 bases between. CDR3 length: 14 amino acids. CDR1 and CDR2 (germline): ENHRY, SYGVKD. This CDR3 reads CATGHPADTGELFF. The CDR3 bases are TGTGCCACTGGACATCCCGCGGACACCGGGGAGCTGTTTTTT.

This clonotype has ten or more counts. CDR3 nucleotide sequence: TGTGCCAGCAGGAGAGAGGTTGGCTACACCTTC. It translates to CASRREVGYTF. The rearrangement uses TRBV2 and TRBJ1-2; D call uncertain. The CDR3 is 11 amino acids. Trimming cost V 6 bases and J 7 bases, with 9 bases left between them. Germline V CDR1 and CDR2: SNHLY, FYNNEI.

This clonotype was recorded many times. This chain connects TRBV27 to TRBJ2-7, with TRBD1 matching 9 bases. The germline gives CDR1 MNHEY, CDR2 SMNVEV (reference sequence). The J segment lost 7 bases and the V segment lost 2 bases, leaving 3 bases of the junction unmatched. The CDR3 has 13 residues. The CDR3 nucleotides read TGTGCCAGCAGTTTAACAGGGGGCTATGAGCAGTACTTC. Amino acids: CASSLTGGYEQYF.

This clonotype has ten or more counts. V usage is TRBV27 and J usage is TRBJ2-1, with a possible D match to TRBD2 (6 bases). Trimming pared 6 bases from V and 0 bases from J, leaving 12 bases between. CDR3 size: 15 residues. Germline lookup yields CDR1 MNHEY and CDR2 SMNVEV (reference sequence). The CDR3 loop reads CASSFTGSSYNEQFF. The DNA of the CDR3 is TGTGCCAGCAGCTTTACCGGGAGCTCCTACAATGAGCAGTTCTTC.

This clonotype came up many times. V gene TRBV3-1 combines with J gene TRBJ2-3; D gene uncertain. With 0 bases removed from V and 0 bases from J, the gap between germline ends came to 13 bases. The CDR3 contains 17 residues. Per germline, CDR1 LGHDT and CDR2 YNNKEL (reference sequence). The CDR3 spells CASSQDRAVFSTDTQYF. CDR3 nucleotide sequence: TGTGCCAGCAGCCAAGATCGGGCGGTATTTAGCACAGATACGCAGTATTTT.

This clonotype was counted ten times or more. This chain links TRBV29-1 with TRBJ2-7; D unresolved. The V gene's germline CDR1 is SQVTM and CDR2 ANQGSEA. The CDR3 is made up of 12 amino acids. V was cut by 8 bases and J by 2 bases, with 13 bases left in between. The DNA of the CDR3 is TGCAGCCAAAAATTCCCCCCCTACGAGCAGTACTTC. Translated: CSQKFPPYEQYF.

This chain joins TRBV7-9 and TRBJ2-3; 13 bases line up with TRBD2. V was pared by 1 base and J by 6 bases, with 7 bases of the junction left unmatched. CDR1 is SEHNR, CDR2 FQNEAQ, per germline (reference sequence). The CDR3 consists of 17 residues. This CDR3 reads CASSLGWTSGSGDTQYF. The DNA of the CDR3 is TGTGCCAGCAGCTTAGGTTGGACTAGCGGGAGCGGTGATACGCAGTATTTT.